A selection of T cell receptor beta chains follows, all from one sample in a study of cytomegalovirus exposure and HLA in healthy donors. TCRdb's table, derived via immunoSEQ multiplex PCR, lists solely in-frame clones and lacks some. The data contain tens of thousands of clones, roughly two thirds of them singletons. The sequenced sample consisted of PBMCs. These receptors were collected from a man between 60 and 75 years old in good health and CMV-seropositive. The CDR3 runs from the conserved cysteine through the conserved F or W. The order of the fields is J gene, clone size, V gene, D gene, CDR3 protein, CDR3 DNA. D genes are given only for firm matches. The listing skips clone size in some rows; elsewhere it reads once, few, many or a size class.

TRBJ2-7 | few | TRBV10-3 | - | CATGASGPSGEQYF | TGTGCCACTGGTGCAAGCGGGCCCTCGGGGGAGCAGTACTTC
TRBJ1-2 | - | TRBV10-3 | TRBD1 | CAISVGQGDGYTF | TGTGCCATCAGTGTGGGGCAGGGGGATGGCTACACCTTC
TRBJ1-5 | once | TRBV11-2 | - | CASSPGLGGAGQPQHF | TGTGCCAGCAGCCCCGGTTTGGGGGGAGCGGGGCAGCCCCAGCATTTT
TRBJ1-5 | - | TRBV6-1 | - | CASSEWREDQPQHF | TGTGCCAGCAGTGAGTGGCGGGAGGATCAGCCCCAGCATTTT
TRBJ2-2 | - | TRBV9 | TRBD1 | CASSARTGDTGELFF | TGTGCCAGCAGCGCGAGGACAGGGGACACCGGGGAGCTGTTTTTT
TRBJ1-2 | - | TRBV9 | - | CASSVRGEGANYGYTF | TGTGCCAGCAGCGTACGGGGGGAAGGAGCTAACTATGGCTACACCTTC
TRBJ1-4 | - | TRBV2 | - | CASRPGTSNEKLFF | TGTGCCAGCAGACCGGGAACTTCTAATGAAAAACTGTTTTTT
TRBJ2-5 | - | TRBV7-2 | TRBD2 | CASSSSSGGPQETQYF | TGTGCCAGCAGCTCTAGCAGCGGGGGGCCTCAAGAGACCCAGTACTTC
TRBJ1-2 | - | TRBV30 | - | CAWSLKGSGGGYTF | TGTGCCTGGAGTCTTAAGGGCTCCGGAGGAGGCTACACCTTC
TRBJ2-7 | - | TRBV5-4 | TRBD1 | CASRQGDRVHEQYF | TGTGCCAGCAGACAAGGGGACAGGGTGCACGAGCAGTACTTC
TRBJ2-5 | - | TRBV7-9 | - | CSSSGGASVETQYF | TGTTCCAGCAGTGGAGGGGCTAGCGTAGAGACCCAGTACTTC
TRBJ2-1 | - | TRBV27 | - | CASRLLGRNHDNEQFF | TGTGCCAGCAGACTCCTGGGGCGCAACCATGACAATGAGCAGTTCTTC
TRBJ1-2 | - | TRBV21-1 | - | CASTWGGRGYTF | TGTGCCAGCACGTGGGGAGGACGTGGCTACACCTTC
TRBJ2-2 | - | TRBV9 | - | CASSVESGTDTGELFF | TGTGCCAGCAGCGTAGAGTCGGGAACCGACACCGGGGAGCTGTTTTTT
TRBJ2-3 | - | TRBV7-2 | TRBD1 | CASSELSGGRADTQYF | TGTGCCAGCAGCGAATTGTCAGGGGGTAGGGCAGATACGCAGTATTTT
TRBJ2-5 | - | TRBV30 | - | CAWSVGRETQYF | TGTGCCTGGAGTGTAGGGAGGGAGACCCAGTACTTC
TRBJ1-1 | - | TRBV7-2 | TRBD1 | CASSPWTGLKDTEAFF | TGTGCCAGCAGCCCTTGGACAGGGCTGAAGGACACTGAAGCTTTCTTT
TRBJ1-2 | - | TRBV11-2 | - | CASSLDRFTPANYGYTF | TGTGCCAGCAGCTTAGATCGGTTTACCCCGGCTAACTATGGCTACACCTTC
TRBJ2-5 | - | TRBV9 | TRBD2 | CASSASGGDQETQYF | TGTGCCAGCAGCGCCTCCGGGGGGGACCAAGAGACCCAGTACTTC
TRBJ2-7 | - | TRBV6-1 | - | CASSEADLYEQYF | TGTGCCAGCAGTGAAGCCGACTTGTACGAGCAGTACTTC
TRBJ2-1 | - | TRBV4-2 | - | CASSQDRVAALHEQFF | TGTGCCAGCAGCCAAGACCGGGTTGCTGCTCTCCATGAGCAGTTCTTC
TRBJ1-3 | few | TRBV6-1 | - | CASSELSSGNTIYF | TGTGCCAGCAGTGAACTGAGCTCTGGAAACACCATATATTTT
TRBJ2-5 | once | TRBV18 | - | CASFWTGEETQYF | TGTGCCAGCTTTTGGACGGGAGAAGAGACCCAGTACTTC
TRBJ2-1 | - | TRBV5-6 | TRBD1 | CASSVDRENNEQFF | TGTGCCAGCAGCGTGGACAGGGAAAACAATGAGCAGTTCTTC
TRBJ2-2 | - | TRBV21-1 | - | CASSKGDSAAGELFF | TGTGCCAGCAGCAAGGGGGACTCGGCCGCCGGGGAGCTGTTTTTT
TRBJ2-2 | once | TRBV9 | TRBD2 | CASSDIWTSGDTGELFF | TGTGCCAGCAGCGATATCTGGACTAGCGGGGACACCGGGGAGCTGTTTTTT
TRBJ1-2 | - | TRBV30 | - | CAWSVLITYGYTF | TGTGCCTGGAGTGTCCTAATTACCTATGGCTACACCTTC
TRBJ1-3 | - | TRBV15 | - | CATSRAHRSPGNTIYF | TGTGCCACCAGCAGAGCCCACAGGAGCCCTGGAAACACCATATATTTT
TRBJ2-5 | - | TRBV15 | TRBD2 | CATSSPRAGVKETQYF | TGTGCCACCAGCAGTCCCCGGGCGGGAGTAAAAGAGACCCAGTACTTC
TRBJ2-1 | - | TRBV7-6 | TRBD2 | CASTRLAGAYNEQFF | TGTGCCAGCACCCGACTAGCGGGAGCGTACAATGAGCAGTTCTTC
TRBJ2-3 | - | TRBV5-4 | - | CASSFEGGADTQYF | TGTGCCAGCAGCTTTGAGGGGGGGGCAGATACGCAGTATTTT
TRBJ2-2 | - | TRBV5-1 | - | CASSLGGQITGELFF | TGCGCCAGCAGCTTGGGCGGACAGATTACCGGGGAGCTGTTTTTT
TRBJ2-7 | - | TRBV7-9 | TRBD1 | CASSLTPGQGNYEQYF | TGTGCCAGCAGCTTGACCCCGGGACAGGGTAACTACGAGCAGTACTTC
TRBJ2-5 | - | TRBV11-3 | - | CASSLKGEGTQYF | TGTGCCAGCAGCTTAAAGGGGGAGGGGACCCAGTACTTC
TRBJ2-7 | - | TRBV5-4 | TRBD2 | CASSPTSGFYEQYF | TGTGCCAGCAGCCCTACTAGCGGATTCTACGAGCAGTACTTC
TRBJ2-7 | - | TRBV5-6 | TRBD1 | CASSLTDRGHWDEQYF | TGTGCCAGCAGCTTGACGGACAGGGGGCATTGGGACGAGCAGTACTTC
TRBJ1-4 | - | TRBV7-8 | - | CASSLGGGGEKLFF | TGTGCCAGCAGCTTAGGAGGGGGGGGCGAAAAACTGTTTTTT
TRBJ1-1 | - | TRBV10-3 | TRBD1 | CAKWTGANTEAFF | TGTGCCAAGTGGACAGGGGCGAACACTGAAGCTTTCTTT
TRBJ1-1 | - | TRBV9 | - | CASSVSSVRNTEAFF | TGTGCCAGCAGCGTATCTTCAGTAAGGAACACTGAAGCTTTCTTT
TRBJ1-1 | - | TRBV6-1 | - | CASSEQITTNTEAFF | TGTGCCAGCAGTGAACAGATTACAACGAACACTGAAGCTTTCTTT
TRBJ2-2 | once | TRBV29-1 | TRBD2 | CSVDLTSGVGELFF | TGCAGCGTTGATTTGACTAGCGGGGTAGGGGAGCTGTTTTTT
TRBJ2-2 | - | TRBV4-1 | TRBD1 | CASSQGAGGKNTGELFF | TGCGCCAGCAGCCAAGGGGCAGGGGGTAAGAACACCGGGGAGCTGTTTTTT
TRBJ2-6 | - | TRBV30 | - | CACRRIPLLSGANVLTF | TGTGCCTGTAGACGAATCCCACTACTCTCTGGGGCCAACGTCCTGACTTTC
TRBJ2-7 | - | TRBV7-9 | - | CASSFQSYEQYF | TGTGCCAGCAGCTTCCAGTCCTACGAGCAGTACTTC
TRBJ1-4 | few | TRBV5-6 | - | CASSPGRVNSEKLFF | TGTGCCAGCAGCCCTGGCAGGGTTAATAGTGAAAAACTGTTTTTT
TRBJ1-3 | - | TRBV4-3 | - | CASSQDTPGMGGNTIYF | TGCGCCAGCAGCCAAGATACGCCAGGAATGGGTGGAAACACCATATATTTT
TRBJ2-2 | - | TRBV5-4 | - | CASNIGVGNTGELFF | TGTGCCAGCAACATCGGGGTAGGAAACACCGGGGAGCTGTTTTTT
TRBJ1-4 | few | TRBV28 | - | CASSSQREGLANEKLFF | TGTGCCAGCAGTTCTCAACGGGAGGGGTTAGCTAATGAAAAACTGTTTTTT
TRBJ2-7 | - | TRBV4-2 | TRBD1 | CASSQGQGAYEQYF | TGTGCCAGCAGCCAAGGACAGGGGGCATACGAGCAGTACTTC
TRBJ1-2 | - | TRBV25-1 | TRBD1 | CASSLTGGGYGYTF | TGTGCCAGCTCACTGACAGGGGGCGGGTATGGCTACACCTTC
TRBJ2-2 | few | TRBV4-3 | TRBD2 | CASSQATSGGVTGELFF | TGCGCCAGCAGCCAAGCTACAAGCGGGGGAGTCACCGGGGAGCTGTTTTTT
TRBJ1-1 | - | TRBV7-6 | - | CASSAIESTEAFF | TGTGCCAGCAGCGCGATTGAGAGCACTGAAGCTTTCTTT
TRBJ2-6 | - | TRBV6-5 | - | CASSRIAAGANVLTF | TGTGCCAGCAGTCGAATAGCGGCCGGGGCCAACGTCCTGACTTTC
TRBJ2-1 | - | TRBV10-1 | TRBD2 | CASSPGTSSYNEQFF | TGCGCCAGCAGCCCCGGGACTAGCAGCTACAATGAGCAGTTCTTC
TRBJ2-5 | - | TRBV7-9 | - | CASSLLVSQETQYF | TGTGCCAGCAGCTTATTGGTCAGCCAAGAGACCCAGTACTTC
TRBJ1-1 | - | TRBV7-9 | - | CASSNVGSTEAFF | TGTGCCAGCAGCAACGTAGGGAGCACTGAAGCTTTCTTT
TRBJ1-6 | - | TRBV7-6 | TRBD1 | CASSLRAGTANSPLHF | TGTGCCAGCAGCTTAAGAGCCGGGACAGCAAATTCACCCCTCCACTTT
TRBJ1-1 | - | TRBV25-1 | TRBD1 | CASSAPGQIEAFF | TGTGCCAGCAGTGCCCCGGGACAGATTGAAGCTTTCTTT